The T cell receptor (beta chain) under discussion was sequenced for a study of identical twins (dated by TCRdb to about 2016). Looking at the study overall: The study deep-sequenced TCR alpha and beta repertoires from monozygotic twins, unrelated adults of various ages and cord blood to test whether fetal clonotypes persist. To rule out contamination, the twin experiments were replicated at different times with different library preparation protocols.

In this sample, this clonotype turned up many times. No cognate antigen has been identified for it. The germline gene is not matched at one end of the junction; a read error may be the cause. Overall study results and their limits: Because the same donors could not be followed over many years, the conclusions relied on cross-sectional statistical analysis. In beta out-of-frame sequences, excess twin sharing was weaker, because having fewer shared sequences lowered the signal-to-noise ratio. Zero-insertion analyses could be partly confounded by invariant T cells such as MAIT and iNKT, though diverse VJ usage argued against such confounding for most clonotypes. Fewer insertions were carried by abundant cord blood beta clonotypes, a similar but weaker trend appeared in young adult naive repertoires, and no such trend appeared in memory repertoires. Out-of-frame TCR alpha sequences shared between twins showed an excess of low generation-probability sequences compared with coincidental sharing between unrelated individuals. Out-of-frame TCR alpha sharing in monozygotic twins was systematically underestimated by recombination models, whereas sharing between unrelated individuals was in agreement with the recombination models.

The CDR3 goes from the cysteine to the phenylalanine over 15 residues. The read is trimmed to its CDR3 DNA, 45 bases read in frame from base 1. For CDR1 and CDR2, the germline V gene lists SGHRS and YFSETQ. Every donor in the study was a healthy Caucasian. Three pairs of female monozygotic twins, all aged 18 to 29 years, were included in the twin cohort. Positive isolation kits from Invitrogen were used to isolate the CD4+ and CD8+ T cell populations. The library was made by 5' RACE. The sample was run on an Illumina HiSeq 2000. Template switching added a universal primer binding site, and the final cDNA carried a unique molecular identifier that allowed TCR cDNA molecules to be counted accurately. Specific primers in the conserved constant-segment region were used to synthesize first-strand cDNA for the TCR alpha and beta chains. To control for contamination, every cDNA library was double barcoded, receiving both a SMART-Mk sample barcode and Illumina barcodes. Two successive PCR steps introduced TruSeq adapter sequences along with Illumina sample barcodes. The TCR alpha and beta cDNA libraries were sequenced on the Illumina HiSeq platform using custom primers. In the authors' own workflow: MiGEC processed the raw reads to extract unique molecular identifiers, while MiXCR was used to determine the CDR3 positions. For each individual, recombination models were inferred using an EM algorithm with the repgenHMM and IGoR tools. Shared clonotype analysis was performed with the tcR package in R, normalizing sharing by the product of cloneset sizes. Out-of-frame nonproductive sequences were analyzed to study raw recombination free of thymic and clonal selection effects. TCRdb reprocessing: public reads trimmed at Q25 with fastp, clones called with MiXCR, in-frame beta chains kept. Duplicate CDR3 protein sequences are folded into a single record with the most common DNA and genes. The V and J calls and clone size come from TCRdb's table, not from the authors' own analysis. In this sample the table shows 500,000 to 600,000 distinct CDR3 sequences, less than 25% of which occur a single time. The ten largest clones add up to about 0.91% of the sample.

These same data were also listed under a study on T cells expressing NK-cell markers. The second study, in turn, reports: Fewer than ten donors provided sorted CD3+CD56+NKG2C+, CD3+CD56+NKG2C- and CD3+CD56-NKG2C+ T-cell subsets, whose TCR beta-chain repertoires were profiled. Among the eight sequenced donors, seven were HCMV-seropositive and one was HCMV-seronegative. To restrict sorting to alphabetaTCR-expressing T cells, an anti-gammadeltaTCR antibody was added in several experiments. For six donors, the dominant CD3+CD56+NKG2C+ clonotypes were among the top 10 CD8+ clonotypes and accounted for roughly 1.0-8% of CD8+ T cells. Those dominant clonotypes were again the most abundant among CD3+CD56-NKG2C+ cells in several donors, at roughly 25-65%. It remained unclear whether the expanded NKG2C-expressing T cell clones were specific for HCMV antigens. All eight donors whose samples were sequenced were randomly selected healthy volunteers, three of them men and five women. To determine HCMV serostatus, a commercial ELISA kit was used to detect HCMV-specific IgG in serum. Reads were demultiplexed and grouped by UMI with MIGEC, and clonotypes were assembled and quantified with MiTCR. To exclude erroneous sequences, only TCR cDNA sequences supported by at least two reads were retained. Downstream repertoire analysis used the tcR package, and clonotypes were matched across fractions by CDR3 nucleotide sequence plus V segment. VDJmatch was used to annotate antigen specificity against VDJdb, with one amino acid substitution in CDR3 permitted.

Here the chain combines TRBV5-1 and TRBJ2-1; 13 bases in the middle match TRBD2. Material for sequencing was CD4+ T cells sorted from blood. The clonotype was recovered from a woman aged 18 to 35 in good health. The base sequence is TGTGCCAGCAGTCCAGGGACTAGCGGGACCAATGAGCAGTTCTTC. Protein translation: CASSPGTSGTNEQFF.